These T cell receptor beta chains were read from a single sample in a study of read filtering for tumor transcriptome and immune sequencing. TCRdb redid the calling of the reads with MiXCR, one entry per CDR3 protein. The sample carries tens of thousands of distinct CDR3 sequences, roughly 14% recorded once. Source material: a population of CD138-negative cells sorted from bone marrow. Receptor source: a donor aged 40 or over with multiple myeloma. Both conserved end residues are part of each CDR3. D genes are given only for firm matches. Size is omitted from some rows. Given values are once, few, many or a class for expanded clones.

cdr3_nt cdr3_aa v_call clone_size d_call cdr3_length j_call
TGCAGTGCAAGGACAGGGTCGGGTTCACCCCTCCACTTT CSARTGSGSPLHF TRBV20-1 many TRBD1 13 TRBJ1-6
TGCAGTGCTAGCGATCGGGAGACCCAGTACTTC CSASDRETQYF TRBV20-1 many . 11 TRBJ2-5
TGTGTTGGTCAGCGAGCAACTAATGAAAAACTGTTTTTT CVGQRATNEKLFF TRBV30 many . 13 TRBJ1-4
TGCAGTGCTAGCAGTTCGGGCAATGAGCAGTTCTTC CSASSSGNEQFF TRBV20-1 few . 12 TRBJ2-1
TGCGCCAGCAGCTCCGGGCAAACAGATACGCAGTATTTT CASSSGQTDTQYF TRBV5-1 many . 13 TRBJ2-3
TGCAGTGCTAGAGACACGACAGGTCCTTTCTACGAGCAGTACTTC CSARDTTGPFYEQYF TRBV20-1 many . 15 TRBJ2-7
TGCAGCGCCTCGCCCACAGGGCCCCTAGGCACAGATACGCAGTATTTT CSASPTGPLGTDTQYF TRBV29-1 many . 16 TRBJ2-3
TGCGCCAGCAGCAACAGCGGGGCGGGGGCCAACGTCCTGACTTTC CASSNSGAGANVLTF TRBV5-1 many TRBD2 15 TRBJ2-6
TGTGCCATCAGTGCAGGCGGTGTAGCTTTCTTT CAISAGGVAFF TRBV10-3 many . 11 TRBJ1-1
TGTGCCAGCAGCTCCGGGGAGCTGTTTTTT CASSSGELFF TRBV7-9 many . 10 TRBJ2-2
TGCAGTGCGATCGACAGACTGAAGGGGACGGTGCAGTTCTTC CSAIDRLKGTVQFF TRBV20-1 many . 14 TRBJ2-1
TGTGCCAGTAGTACCCTACAGGGTGAGCCCCAGCATTTT CASSTLQGEPQHF TRBV19 many . 13 TRBJ1-5
TGTGCCAGCAGCTCAACTGGACCCCGTCCGGTCTATGGCTACACCTTC CASSSTGPRPVYGYTF TRBV7-9 few . 16 TRBJ1-2
TGTGCCAGCGGGCGTGTCGTTAGCACAGATACGCAGTATTTT CASGRVVSTDTQYF TRBV7-9 many . 14 TRBJ2-3
TGCAGCGTTGACGGGAAAACTAGCGGGAGCCCCCGGGCCAACACCGGGGAGCTGCTTTTT CSVDGKTSGSPRANTGELLF TRBV29-1 . TRBD2 20 TRBJ2-2
TGTAGCGTTGGGGAGGGAGGTGGCGAGCAGTACTTC CSVGEGGGEQYF TRBV29-1 . TRBD2 12 TRBJ2-7
TGCAGTGCTAGAGAGTTTCTCTCGCTGAGGGATTTCGAGCAGTACTTC CSAREFLSLRDFEQYF TRBV20-1 many . 16 TRBJ2-7
TGCAGCGTTGAGTGGGTAGCGGGAGTCTCTGGGGCCAACGTCCTGACTTTC CSVEWVAGVSGANVLTF TRBV29-1 many TRBD2 17 TRBJ2-6
TGTGCCAGTAGTCATCGACGGGACAGGCCTAATGAGCAGTTCTTC CASSHRRDRPNEQFF TRBV19 many TRBD1 15 TRBJ2-1
TGTGCCAGCAGCACAGAGGCCCGGCAAGAGACCCAGTACTTC CASSTEARQETQYF TRBV7-2 . . 14 TRBJ2-5
TGCAGCGCGGAGGTAACCGCCAAGAATGAGCAGTTCTTC CSAEVTAKNEQFF TRBV29-1 . . 13 TRBJ2-1
TGCAGCGTTAAGGGAACAAACTGGAACACTGAAGCTTTCTTT CSVKGTNWNTEAFF TRBV29-1 . . 14 TRBJ1-1
TGCAGCGTTGAACCTACAGGGTTCGGCGAGCAGTACTTC CSVEPTGFGEQYF TRBV29-1 many . 13 TRBJ2-7
TGCAGTGCCAGGCTTACTAGCGGGAGGGCAAATGAGCAGTTCTTC CSARLTSGRANEQFF TRBV20-1 . TRBD2 15 TRBJ2-1
TGCGCCAGCAGCCACCAAACACCACCTGGGGCCAACGTCCTGACTTTC CASSHQTPPGANVLTF TRBV4-3 . . 16 TRBJ2-6
TGTGCCAGCGGCATTATGGGACTAGCTGGTCTTGAGCAGTTCTTC CASGIMGLAGLEQFF TRBV7-9 few TRBD2 15 TRBJ2-1
TGTGCCAGCAGTTACCTCGGGCATTCGTCCTACGAGCAGTACTTC CASSYLGHSSYEQYF TRBV6-6 many . 15 TRBJ2-7
TGTGCCACCAGCAGAGATATGCCACTAGCGGGAGAGGCAGATACGCAGTATTTT CATSRDMPLAGEADTQYF TRBV15 many TRBD2 18 TRBJ2-3
TGCAGTGCTAGAGATAGTGCCGGGCCCGCCACCGGGGAGCTGTTTTTT CSARDSAGPATGELFF TRBV20-1 many . 16 TRBJ2-2
TGTGCCAGCAGTTCCGTCGCAGGGGGCTCTGAAGCTTTCTTT CASSSVAGGSEAFF TRBV12-3/TRBV12-4 few TRBD1 14 TRBJ1-1
TGTGCCAGCAGCCTTAATCTAGGACAGGGGCACAATGAGCAGTTCTTC CASSLNLGQGHNEQFF TRBV7-9 . TRBD1 16 TRBJ2-1
TGTGCCAGCAGCTTAGTCACTAGCGGGGCGAACACCGGGGAGCTGTTTTTT CASSLVTSGANTGELFF TRBV7-9 many TRBD2 17 TRBJ2-2
TGTGCCAGCAGCGTAGGGTCGGGACAGGGGGACACTGAAGCTTTCTTT CASSVGSGQGDTEAFF TRBV9 many TRBD1 16 TRBJ1-1
TGCAGCTCCGAGGCAGGGACTGAAGCTTTCTTT CSSEAGTEAFF TRBV29-1 many . 11 TRBJ1-1
TGTGCCAGCAGTGCGCGGGGGCCCGCAGATACGCAGTATTTT CASSARGPADTQYF TRBV27 many . 14 TRBJ2-3
TGCAGTGCCCCCCCGAGGTTGAACACCGGGGAGCTGTTTTTT CSAPPRLNTGELFF TRBV20-1 . . 14 TRBJ2-2
TGTGCCAGCAGCGTAGCGGGTGGACTAGCGACCTACAATGAGCAGTTCTTC CASSVAGGLATYNEQFF TRBV9 few TRBD2 17 TRBJ2-1
TGCAGCGGGGTTAAAGACAGCTACGAGCAGTACTTC CSGVKDSYEQYF TRBV29-1 many . 12 TRBJ2-7
TGTGCCAGCAGCTTTGACAGGGGGCCCTACAATGAGCAGTTCTTC CASSFDRGPYNEQFF TRBV7-3 many TRBD1 15 TRBJ2-1
TGTGCCAGTAGTATCTTGCAGGGGGCGCGAGGGTATCAGCCCCAGCATTTT CASSILQGARGYQPQHF TRBV19 . TRBD1 17 TRBJ1-5
TGCGCCAGCAGCTTGGCCGGAGGTATCTCCTACAATGAGCAGTTCTTC CASSLAGGISYNEQFF TRBV5-1 many . 16 TRBJ2-1
TGTGCCAGCAGCTCCGGGACCCCCCAGCCATATGAGCAGTTCTTC CASSSGTPQPYEQFF TRBV5-6 . . 15 TRBJ2-1